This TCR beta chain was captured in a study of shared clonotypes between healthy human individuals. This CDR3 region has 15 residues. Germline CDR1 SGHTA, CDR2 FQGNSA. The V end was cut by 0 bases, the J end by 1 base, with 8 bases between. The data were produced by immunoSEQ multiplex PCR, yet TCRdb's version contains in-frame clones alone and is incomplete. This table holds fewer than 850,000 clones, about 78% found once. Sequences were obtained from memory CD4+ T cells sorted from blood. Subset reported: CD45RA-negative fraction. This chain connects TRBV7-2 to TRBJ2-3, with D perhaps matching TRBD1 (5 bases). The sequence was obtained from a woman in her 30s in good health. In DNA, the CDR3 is TGTGCCAGCAGCTTAGCGGCACAGGGCACAGATACGCAGTATTTT. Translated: CASSLAAQGTDTQYF.